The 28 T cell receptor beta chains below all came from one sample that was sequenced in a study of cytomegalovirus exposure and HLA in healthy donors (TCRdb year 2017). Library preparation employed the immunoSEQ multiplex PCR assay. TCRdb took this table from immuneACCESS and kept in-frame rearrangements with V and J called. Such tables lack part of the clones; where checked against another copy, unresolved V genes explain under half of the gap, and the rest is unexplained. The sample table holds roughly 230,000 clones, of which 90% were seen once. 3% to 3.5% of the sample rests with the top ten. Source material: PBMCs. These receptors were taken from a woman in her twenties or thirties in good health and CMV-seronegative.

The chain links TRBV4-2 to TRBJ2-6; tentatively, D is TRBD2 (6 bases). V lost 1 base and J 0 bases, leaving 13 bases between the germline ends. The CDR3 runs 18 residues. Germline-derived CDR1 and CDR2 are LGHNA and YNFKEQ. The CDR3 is CASSQAAGPVSGANVLTF. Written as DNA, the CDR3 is TGTGCCAGCAGCCAAGCGGCGGGGCCAGTCTCTGGGGCCAACGTCCTGACTTTC.

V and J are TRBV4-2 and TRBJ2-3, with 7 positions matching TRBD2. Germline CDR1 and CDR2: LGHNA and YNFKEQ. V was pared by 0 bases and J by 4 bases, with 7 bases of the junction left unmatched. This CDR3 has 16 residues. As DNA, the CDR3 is TGTGCCAGCAGCCAAGATCCGGCGGGAGTTCCAGATACGCAGTATTTT. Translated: CASSQDPAGVPDTQYF.

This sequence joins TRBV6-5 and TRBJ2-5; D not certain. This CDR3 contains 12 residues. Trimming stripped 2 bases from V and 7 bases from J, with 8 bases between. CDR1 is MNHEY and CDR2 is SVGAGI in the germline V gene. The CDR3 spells CASSYPSGTQYF. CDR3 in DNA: TGTGCCAGCAGTTACCCCTCGGGGACCCAGTACTTC.

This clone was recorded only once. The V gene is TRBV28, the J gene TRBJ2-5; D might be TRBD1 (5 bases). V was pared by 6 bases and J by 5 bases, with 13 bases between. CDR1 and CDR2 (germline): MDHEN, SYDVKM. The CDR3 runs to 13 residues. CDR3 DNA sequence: TGTGCCAGCAGCCCATCAGGGTTGGAGACCCAGTACTTC. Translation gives CASSPSGLETQYF.

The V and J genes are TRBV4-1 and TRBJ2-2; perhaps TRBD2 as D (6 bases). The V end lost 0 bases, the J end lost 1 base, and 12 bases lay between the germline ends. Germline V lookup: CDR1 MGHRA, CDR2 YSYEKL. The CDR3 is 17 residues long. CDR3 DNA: TGCGCCAGCAGCCAAGATACTCCAGCGGGGAACACCGGGGAGCTGTTTTTT. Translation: CASSQDTPAGNTGELFF.

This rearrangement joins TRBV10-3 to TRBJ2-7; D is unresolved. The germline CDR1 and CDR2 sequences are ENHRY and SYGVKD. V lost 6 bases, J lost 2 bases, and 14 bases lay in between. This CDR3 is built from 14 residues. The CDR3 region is CAISGPESTYEQYF. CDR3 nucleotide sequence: TGTGCCATCAGCGGCCCCGAAAGTACCTACGAGCAGTACTTC.

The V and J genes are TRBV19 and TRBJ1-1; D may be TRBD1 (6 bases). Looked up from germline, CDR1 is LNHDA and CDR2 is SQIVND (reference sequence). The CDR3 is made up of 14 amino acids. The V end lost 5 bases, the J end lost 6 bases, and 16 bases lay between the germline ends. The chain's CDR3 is CASSFGQGRPEAFF. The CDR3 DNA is TGTGCCAGTAGTTTTGGGCAGGGGAGGCCTGAAGCTTTCTTT.

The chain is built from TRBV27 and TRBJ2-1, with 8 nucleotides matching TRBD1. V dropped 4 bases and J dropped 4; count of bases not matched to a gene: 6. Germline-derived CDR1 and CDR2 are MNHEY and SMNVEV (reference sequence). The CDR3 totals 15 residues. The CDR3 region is CASSSGQGYYNEQFF. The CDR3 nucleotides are TGTGCCAGCAGTTCCGGACAGGGCTATTACAATGAGCAGTTCTTC.

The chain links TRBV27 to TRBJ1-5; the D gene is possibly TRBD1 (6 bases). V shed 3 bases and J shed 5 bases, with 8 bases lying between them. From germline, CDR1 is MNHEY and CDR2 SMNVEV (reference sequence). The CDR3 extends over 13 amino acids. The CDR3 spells CASSLTGDQPQHF. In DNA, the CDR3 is TGTGCCAGCAGTTTGACAGGCGATCAGCCCCAGCATTTT.

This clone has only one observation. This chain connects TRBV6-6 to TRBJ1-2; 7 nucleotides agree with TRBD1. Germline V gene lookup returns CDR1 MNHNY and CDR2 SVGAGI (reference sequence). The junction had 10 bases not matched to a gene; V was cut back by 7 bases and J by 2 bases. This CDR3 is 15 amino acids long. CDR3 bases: TGTGCCAGCACCGGTCCCGGGACAGACAACTATGGCTACACCTTC. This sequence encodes CASTGPGTDNYGYTF.

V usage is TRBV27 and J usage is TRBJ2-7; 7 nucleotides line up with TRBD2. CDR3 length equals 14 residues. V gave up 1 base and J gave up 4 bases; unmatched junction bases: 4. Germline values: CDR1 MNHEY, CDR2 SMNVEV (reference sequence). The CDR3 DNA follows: TGTGCCAGCAGTTTATTTGGGACTAATTACGAGCAGTACTTC. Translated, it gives CASSLFGTNYEQYF.

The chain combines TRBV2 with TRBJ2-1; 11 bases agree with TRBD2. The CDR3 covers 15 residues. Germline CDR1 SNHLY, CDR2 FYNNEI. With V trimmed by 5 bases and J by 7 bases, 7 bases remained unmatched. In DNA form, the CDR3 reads TGTGCCAGCAGTCATCCGGGACTAGCGGTGAATGAGCAGTTCTTC. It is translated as CASSHPGLAVNEQFF.

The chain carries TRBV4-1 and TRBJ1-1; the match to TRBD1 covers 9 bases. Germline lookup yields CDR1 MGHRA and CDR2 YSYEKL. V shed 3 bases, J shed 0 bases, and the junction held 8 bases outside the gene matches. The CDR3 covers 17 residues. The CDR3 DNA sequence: TGCGCCAGCAGCCAGCCGGGACAGGGAGTGGTGAACACTGAAGCTTTCTTT. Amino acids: CASSQPGQGVVNTEAFF.

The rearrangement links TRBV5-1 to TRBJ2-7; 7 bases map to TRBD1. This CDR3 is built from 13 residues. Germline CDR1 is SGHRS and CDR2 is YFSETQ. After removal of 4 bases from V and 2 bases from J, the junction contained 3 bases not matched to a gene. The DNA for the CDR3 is TGCGCCAGCAGCATAGGGACAGCCTACGAGCAGTACTTC. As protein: CASSIGTAYEQYF.

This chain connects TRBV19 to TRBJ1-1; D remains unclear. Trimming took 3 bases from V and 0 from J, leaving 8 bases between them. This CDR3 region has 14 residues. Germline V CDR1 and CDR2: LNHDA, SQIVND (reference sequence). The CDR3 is CASSIMAVNTEAFF. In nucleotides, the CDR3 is TGTGCCAGTAGTATTATGGCCGTGAACACTGAAGCTTTCTTT.

The CDR3 nucleotides read TGCAGTGCTAGAGTCGAGGAGACCCAGTACTTC. Translating gives CSARVEETQYF. The chain links TRBV20-1 to TRBJ2-5; D call uncertain. The CDR3 contains 11 residues. CDR1 and CDR2 from the germline V gene are DFQATT and SNEGSKA (reference sequence). Trimming stripped 1 base from V and 5 bases from J, with 5 bases between.

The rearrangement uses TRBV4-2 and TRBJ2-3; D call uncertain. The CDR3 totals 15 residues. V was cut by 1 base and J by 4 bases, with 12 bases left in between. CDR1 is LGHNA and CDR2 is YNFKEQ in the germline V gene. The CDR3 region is CASSQAIGEADTQYF. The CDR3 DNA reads TGTGCCAGCAGCCAAGCCATCGGAGAGGCAGATACGCAGTATTTT.

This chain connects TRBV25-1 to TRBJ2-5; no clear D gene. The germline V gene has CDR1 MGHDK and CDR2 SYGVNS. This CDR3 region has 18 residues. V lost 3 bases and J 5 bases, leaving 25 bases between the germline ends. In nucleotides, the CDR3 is TGTGCCAGCAGTGAGCCCCAATGGGGTATTATCTCGGAGGAGACCCAGTACTTC. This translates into CASSEPQWGIISEETQYF.

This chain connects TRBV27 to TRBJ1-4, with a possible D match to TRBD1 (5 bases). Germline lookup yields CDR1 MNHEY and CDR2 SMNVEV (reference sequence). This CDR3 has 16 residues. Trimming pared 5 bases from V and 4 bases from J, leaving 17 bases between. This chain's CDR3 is CASSLTLGPLNEKLFF. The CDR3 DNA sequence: TGTGCCAGCAGTCTCACCCTGGGACCGCTTAATGAAAAACTGTTTTTT. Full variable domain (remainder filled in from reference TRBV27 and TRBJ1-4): EAQVTQNPRYLITVTGKKLTVTCSQNMNHEYMSWYRQDPGLGLRQIYYSMNVEVTDKGDVPEGYKVSRKEKRNFPLILESPSPNQTSLYFCASSLTLGPLNEKLFFGSGTQLSVL.

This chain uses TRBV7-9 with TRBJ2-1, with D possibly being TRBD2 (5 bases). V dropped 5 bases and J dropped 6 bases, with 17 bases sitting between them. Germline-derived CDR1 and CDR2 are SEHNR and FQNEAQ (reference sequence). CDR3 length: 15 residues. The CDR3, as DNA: TGTGCCAGCAGCAATAGGGCGGTAGAGGGCAATGAGCAGTTCTTC. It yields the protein CASSNRAVEGNEQFF.

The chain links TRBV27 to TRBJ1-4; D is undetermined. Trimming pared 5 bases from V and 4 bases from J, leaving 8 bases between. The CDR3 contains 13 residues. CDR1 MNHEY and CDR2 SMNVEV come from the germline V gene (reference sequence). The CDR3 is CASSNSVNEKLFF. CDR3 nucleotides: TGTGCCAGCAGTAATTCAGTTAATGAAAAACTGTTTTTT.

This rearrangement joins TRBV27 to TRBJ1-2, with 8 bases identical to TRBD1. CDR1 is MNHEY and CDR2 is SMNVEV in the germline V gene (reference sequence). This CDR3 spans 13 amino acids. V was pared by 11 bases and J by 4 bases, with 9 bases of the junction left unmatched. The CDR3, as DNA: TGTGCCGCCGCCCCAGGGGGCGGCTATGGCTACACCTTC. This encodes CAAAPGGGYGYTF.

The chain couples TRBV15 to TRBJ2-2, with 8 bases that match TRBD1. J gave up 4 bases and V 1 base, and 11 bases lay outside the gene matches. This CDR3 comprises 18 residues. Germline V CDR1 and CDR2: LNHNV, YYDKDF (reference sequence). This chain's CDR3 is CATSRVLETGVVTGELFF. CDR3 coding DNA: TGTGCCACCAGCAGAGTGCTTGAGACAGGGGTAGTCACCGGGGAGCTGTTTTTT.

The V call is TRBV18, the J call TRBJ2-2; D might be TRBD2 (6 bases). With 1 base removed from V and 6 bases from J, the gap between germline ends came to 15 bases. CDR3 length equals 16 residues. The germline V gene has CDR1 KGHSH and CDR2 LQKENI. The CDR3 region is CASSPLDARRAGELFF. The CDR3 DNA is TGTGCCAGCTCACCACTCGATGCCCGGAGGGCCGGGGAGCTGTTTTTT.

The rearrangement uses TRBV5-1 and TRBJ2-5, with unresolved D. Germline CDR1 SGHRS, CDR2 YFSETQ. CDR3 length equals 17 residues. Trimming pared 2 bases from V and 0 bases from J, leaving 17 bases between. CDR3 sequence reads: CASSFLRAGENQETQYF. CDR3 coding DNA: TGCGCCAGCAGCTTTCTTCGGGCAGGAGAAAACCAAGAGACCCAGTACTTC.

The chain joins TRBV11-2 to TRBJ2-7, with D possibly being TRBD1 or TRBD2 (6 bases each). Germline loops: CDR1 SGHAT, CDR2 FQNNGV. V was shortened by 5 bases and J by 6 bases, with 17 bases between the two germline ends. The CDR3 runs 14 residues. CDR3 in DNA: TGTGCCAGCAGCCCGCGTAACGGGGGCGGCGAGCAGTACTTC. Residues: CASSPRNGGGEQYF.

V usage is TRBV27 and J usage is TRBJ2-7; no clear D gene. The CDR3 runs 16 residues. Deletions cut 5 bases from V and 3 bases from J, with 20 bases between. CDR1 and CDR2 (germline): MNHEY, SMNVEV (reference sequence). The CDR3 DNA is TGTGCCAGCAGTCCACATATTGGGGATGGTAGCTACGAGCAGTACTTC. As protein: CASSPHIGDGSYEQYF.

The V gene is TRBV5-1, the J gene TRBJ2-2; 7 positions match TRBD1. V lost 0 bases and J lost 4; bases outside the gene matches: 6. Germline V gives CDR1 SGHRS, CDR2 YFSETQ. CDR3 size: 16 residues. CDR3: CASSLAGQLGTGELFF. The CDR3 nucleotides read TGCGCCAGCAGCTTGGCGGGACAGTTGGGCACCGGGGAGCTGTTTTTT.